This T cell receptor (beta chain) is from a study of CD8 T cells in ankylosing spondylitis (dated by TCRdb to about 2017). Notes on the research overall: The study set out to find disease-linked TCR variants by profiling T cell receptor beta repertoires in ankylosing spondylitis patients and healthy donors. The full study cohort comprised 25 ankylosing spondylitis patients and over a hundred healthy donors. Peripheral blood was sampled, and synovial fluid was additionally collected from ankylosing spondylitis patients.

This clonotype was detected only a few times. Its specific antigen is unknown. There are no base qualities to consult, and no much larger clone falls within one base. Instrument used: Illumina HiSeq 2500. Quantitative 5'-RACE with molecular barcodes was the method used to prepare the TCR beta libraries. The original methods were these. Disease-linked TCR variants were identified with a new computational method built on a probabilistic model of VDJ rearrangement. TCRdb cleaned the public reads at Q25 with fastp, built clones with MiXCR and kept in-frame beta chains. A single entry per CDR3 protein holds the most common genes and DNA from its merged rows. The V and J calls come from TCRdb's annotation, not from the publication. The sample includes about 750,000 distinct CDR3 sequences, with 19% observed a single time. Together, the top ten hold 19% of the sample. Summary of the overall study and its limitations: The disease-linked clones had a CD8+ phenotype and were found at relatively low frequencies in peripheral blood. Blood from ankylosing spondylitis patients appeared to be characterized by a TCR beta motif composed of several highly homologous amino acid variants. Some motif variants were previously reported in synovial fluid and blood of reactive arthritis patients, suggesting common disease-initiation mechanisms. The disease-linked clones were reported to be significantly enriched in matched synovial fluid samples from ankylosing spondylitis patients.

Reading the germline V gene gives CDR1 MGHRA and CDR2 YSYEKL. The V end gives up 0 bases and the J end 4 bases, leaving 2 bases in the junction not matched to a gene. CDR3 length: 15 amino acids, cysteine to phenylalanine. Of the read, only the CDR3 DNA is kept; its 45 bases are in frame from base 1. Sequencing used blood, either unsorted or a sorted T cell fraction (not recorded which). Here the chain combines TRBV4-1 and TRBJ1-4, with 7 middle bases fitting TRBD1. This clonotype was sampled from a male donor with ankylosing spondylitis. The sequenced DNA: TGCGCCAGCAGCCAAGATGGGGACAGTAATGAAAAACTGTTTTTT. This translates into CASSQDGDSNEKLFF.